What follows are 2 T cell receptor beta chains derived from one specimen sequenced in a study of blood T cell repertoires in COVID-19. Sequenced by immunoSEQ multiplex PCR; TCRdb stores in-frame clones only, minus some. The data show around 140,000 clones, approximately 90% seen once. The sample comprised peripheral blood. These TCRs come from a man aged 55-75 years with COVID-19, enrolled during active disease.

The rearrangement uses TRBV19 and TRBJ1-1, with a possible D match to TRBD1 (5 bases). From germline, CDR1 is LNHDA and CDR2 SQIVND (reference sequence). With 4 bases removed from V and 0 bases from J, the gap between germline ends came to 12 bases. The CDR3 has 15 residues. The CDR3 DNA is TGTGCCAGTAGTAGGAGAAGGGACTTGAACACTGAAGCTTTCTTT. It codes for CASSRRRDLNTEAFF. Combining the CDR3 with reference TRBV19 and TRBJ1-1 gives the whole variable domain DGGITQSPKYLFRKEGQNVTLSCEQNLNHDAMYWYRQDPGQGLRLIYYSQIVNDFQKGDIAEGYSVSREKKESFPLTVTSAQKNPTAFYLCASSRRRDLNTEAFFGQGTRLTVV.

The rearrangement joins TRBV10-1 to TRBJ2-5; 11 positions match TRBD2. The CDR3 covers 15 residues. Germline loops: CDR1 WNHNN, CDR2 SYGVQD (reference sequence). Unmatched junction bases numbered 11, after V lost 8 bases and J lost 6 bases. CDR3 sequence reads: CASSERLAGGKTQYF. Written as DNA, the CDR3 is TGCGCCAGCTCAGAGAGGTTAGCGGGGGGGAAGACCCAGTACTTC.